One and the same sample provided the 14 T cell receptor beta chains below, sequenced in a study of cytomegalovirus exposure and HLA in healthy donors. Data came from immunoSEQ multiplex PCR; TCRdb stores just in-frame clones and leaves some out. This table holds about 180,000 clones, about 89% found once. The sample consisted of PBMCs. The receptor set was obtained from a man younger than 35 in good health and CMV-seropositive.

CDR3 sequence: CASSYNPGFEQYF. The DNA for the CDR3 is TGTGCCAGCAGTTACAATCCAGGGTTCGAGCAGTACTTC. V gene TRBV6-5 combines with J gene TRBJ2-7, with a weak D call TRBD1 (5 bases). In germline, CDR1 is MNHEY, CDR2 SVGAGI. V lost 2 bases and J 6 bases, leaving 11 bases between the germline ends. The CDR3 consists of 13 residues.

The rearrangement joins TRBV6-1 to TRBJ2-7; TRBD2 agrees at 9 bases. This CDR3 has 12 amino acids. In germline, CDR1 is MNHNS, CDR2 SASEGT. CDR3 bases: TGTGCTAGTGGCGGGAGGGCCGCCGAGCAGTACTTC. Its protein product is CASGGRAAEQYF.

The chain is built from TRBV4-2 and TRBJ2-7; D is possibly TRBD2 (7 bases). The V gene lost 3 bases and the J gene lost 5 bases, with 14 bases spanning the gap. Germline CDR1 reads LGHNA; CDR2 reads YNFKEQ. This CDR3 contains 14 residues. The CDR3 is CASSHKGGLNEQYF. DNA for the CDR3: TGTGCCAGCAGCCACAAGGGGGGGTTGAACGAGCAGTACTTC.

V is TRBV28 and J is TRBJ1-5, with a tentative D call TRBD1 (6 bases). The CDR3 consists of 12 residues. CDR1 and CDR2 (germline): MDHEN, SYDVKM. Trimming shortened V by 10 bases and J by 6 bases, and 13 bases separated the two germline ends. CDR3 region: CATGGAGQPQHF. The DNA for the CDR3 is TGTGCCACGGGGGGCGCAGGTCAGCCCCAGCATTTT.

V is TRBV6-5 and J is TRBJ1-4; D is undetermined. There are 13 residues in the CDR3. The germline V gene encodes CDR1 MNHEY and CDR2 SVGAGI. Trimming pared 6 bases from V and 8 bases from J, leaving 13 bases between. The CDR3 sequence is CASRTREVEKLFF. The CDR3 DNA reads TGTGCCAGCAGAACCCGGGAGGTAGAAAAACTGTTTTTT.

J is TRBJ2-3 and V is TRBV18; 14 nucleotides match TRBD2. CDR1 and CDR2 from the germline V gene are KGHSH and LQKENI. The V segment lost 2 bases and the J segment 2 bases; nucleotides outside the gene matches: 6. This CDR3 comprises 18 residues. CDR3 sequence (DNA): TGTGCCAGCTCACCAACCGGGACTAGCGGGGGTAACACAGATACGCAGTATTTT. This codes for CASSPTGTSGGNTDTQYF.

V is TRBV27 and J is TRBJ1-2, with 7 bases that match TRBD1. Trimming cost V 1 base and J 4 bases; bases outside gene matches: 6. CDR3 size: 15 residues. Germline CDR1 reads MNHEY; CDR2 reads SMNVEV (reference sequence). This CDR3 is CASSLLAGGSYGYTF. CDR3 nucleotides: TGTGCCAGCAGTTTATTGGCAGGGGGGTCCTATGGCTACACCTTC.

The V and J genes are TRBV29-1 and TRBJ1-2; TRBD1 matches at 9 bases. Germline CDR1 is SQVTM and CDR2 is ANQGSEA. This CDR3 region has 13 residues. With 7 bases clipped from V and 7 bases from J, the junction kept 10 bases outside the gene matches. The CDR3 reads CSAARQGGFGYTF. The CDR3 DNA reads TGCAGCGCCGCCAGACAGGGGGGTTTTGGCTACACCTTC.

The chain combines TRBV27 with TRBJ2-7, with D tentatively TRBD1 (5 bases). The CDR3 spans 14 residues. From germline, CDR1 is MNHEY and CDR2 SMNVEV (reference sequence). Trimming pared 3 bases from V and 3 bases from J, leaving 12 bases between. CDR3 loop: CASSFRQHLYEQYF. CDR3 sequence (DNA): TGTGCCAGCAGTTTCAGACAGCACCTCTACGAGCAGTACTTC.

The chain joins TRBV28 to TRBJ2-1; D gene uncertain. CDR1 is MDHEN and CDR2 is SYDVKM in the germline V gene. This CDR3 comprises 13 residues. Trimming pared 7 bases from V and 9 bases from J, leaving 16 bases between. The CDR3 bases are TGTGCCAGCACCTCTCCGGTTACGGGTGAGCAGTTCTTC. It encodes CASTSPVTGEQFF.

The rearrangement joins TRBV5-1 to TRBJ2-1; 9 bases match TRBD2. The ends lost 0 bases at V and 8 bases at J; junction bases unmatched: 9. CDR1 and CDR2 from the germline V gene are SGHRS and YFSETQ. The CDR3 covers 16 residues. In DNA form, the CDR3 reads TGCGCCAGCAGCTTGGCCCATCGAGCGGGAGGCTATGAGCAGTTCTTC. It specifies CASSLAHRAGGYEQFF.

The rearrangement links TRBV5-4 to TRBJ2-7, with 9 bases lining up with TRBD2. Germline V gene data show CDR1 as SGHNT and CDR2 as YYREEE (reference sequence). J lost 6 bases, V lost 0 bases, and 7 bases had no gene match. The length of the CDR3 is 15 residues. CDR3 protein: CASSLGVAGEGEQYF. The CDR3 DNA sequence: TGTGCCAGCAGCTTGGGGGTAGCGGGAGAGGGCGAGCAGTACTTC.

The rearrangement joins TRBV19 to TRBJ1-2, with D unresolved. CDR1 is LNHDA, CDR2 SQIVND, per germline (reference sequence). CDR3 length: 14 residues. Trimming cost V 6 bases and J 7 bases, with 18 bases left between them. The CDR3 loop is CASSYPGGPRGYTF. The DNA of the CDR3 is TGTGCCAGTAGCTACCCGGGTGGTCCGCGTGGCTACACCTTC.

The genes are TRBV6-5 and TRBJ2-4; TRBD1 aligns across 7 bases. V shed 2 bases and J 2 bases; nucleotides not matched to a gene: 3. Germline loops: CDR1 MNHEY, CDR2 SVGAGI. The CDR3 runs 15 residues. CDR3 nucleotides: TGTGCCAGCAGTTACCTCAGGGGGACCAAAAACATTCAGTACTTC. Translated, it gives CASSYLRGTKNIQYF.